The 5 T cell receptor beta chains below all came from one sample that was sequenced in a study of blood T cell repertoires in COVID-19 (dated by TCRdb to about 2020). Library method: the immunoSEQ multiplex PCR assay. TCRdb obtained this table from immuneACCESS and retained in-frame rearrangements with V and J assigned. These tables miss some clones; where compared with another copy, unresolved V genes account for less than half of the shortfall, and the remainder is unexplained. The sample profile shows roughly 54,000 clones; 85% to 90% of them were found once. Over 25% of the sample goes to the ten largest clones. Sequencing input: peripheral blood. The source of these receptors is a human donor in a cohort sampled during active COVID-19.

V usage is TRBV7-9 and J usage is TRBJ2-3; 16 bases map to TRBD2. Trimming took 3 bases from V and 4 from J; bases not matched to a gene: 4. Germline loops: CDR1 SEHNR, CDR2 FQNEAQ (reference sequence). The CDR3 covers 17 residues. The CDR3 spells CASSLGTSGRAPDTQYF. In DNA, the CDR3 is TGTGCCAGCAGCTTGGGGACTAGCGGGAGGGCCCCAGATACGCAGTATTTT. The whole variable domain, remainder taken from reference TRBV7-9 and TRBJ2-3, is DTGVSQNPRHKITKRGQNVTFRCDPISEHNRLYWYRQTLGQGPEFLTYFQNEAQLEKSRLLSDRFSAERPKGSFSTLEIQRTEQGDSAMYLCASSLGTSGRAPDTQYFGPGTRLTVL.

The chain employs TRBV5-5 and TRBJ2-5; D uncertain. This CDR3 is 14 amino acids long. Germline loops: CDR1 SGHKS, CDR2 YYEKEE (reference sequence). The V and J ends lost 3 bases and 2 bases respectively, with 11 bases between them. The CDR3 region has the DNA TGTGCCAGCAGCTCGGTTGCGGAGCAAGAGACCCAGTACTTC. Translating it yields CASSSVAEQETQYF.

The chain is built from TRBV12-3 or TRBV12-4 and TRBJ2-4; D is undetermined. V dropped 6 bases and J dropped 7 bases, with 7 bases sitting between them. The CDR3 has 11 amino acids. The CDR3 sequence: CASRTGNIQYF. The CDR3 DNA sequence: TGTGCCAGCAGGACTGGCAACATTCAGTACTTC.

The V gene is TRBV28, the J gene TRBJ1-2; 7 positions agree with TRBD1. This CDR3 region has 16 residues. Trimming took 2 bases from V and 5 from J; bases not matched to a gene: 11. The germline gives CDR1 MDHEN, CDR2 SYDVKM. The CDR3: CASSLGKGGFGYGYTF. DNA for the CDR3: TGTGCCAGCAGTTTAGGGAAAGGGGGCTTCGGGTATGGCTACACCTTC.

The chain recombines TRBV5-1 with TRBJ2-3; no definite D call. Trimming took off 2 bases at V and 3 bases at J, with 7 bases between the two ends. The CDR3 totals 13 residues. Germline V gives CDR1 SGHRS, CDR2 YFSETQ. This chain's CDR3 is CASSFYTTDTQYF. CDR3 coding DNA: TGCGCCAGCAGCTTTTATACAACAGATACGCAGTATTTT.